This entry describes one TCR beta chain. The sample is drawn from a study of T cell changes during pregnancy in multiple sclerosis. With V trimmed by 1 base and J by 7 bases, 11 bases remained unmatched. CDR3 length: 17 residues. Generated by immunoSEQ multiplex PCR, the TCRdb table keeps only in-frame clones and is missing some. The table records 50,000 to 60,000 clones, 70% to 90% of them present only once. The sequence came from a female donor with multiple sclerosis, enrolled in a pregnancy study. The sample was CD4+ T cells from peripheral blood mononuclear cells, taken in the first trimester of pregnancy. The chain carries TRBV5-3 and TRBJ2-2; TRBD2 matches at 9 bases. TRBV5-3 is designated an ORF whose function remains uncertain. For the CDR3, the DNA is TGTGCCAGAAGCTTGATCCGGCGGGAGGGGGCGGGCGGGGAGCTGTTTTTT. Protein: CARSLIRREGAGGELFF.